The clone carrying this T cell receptor beta chain occurred many times. Researchers made TCR beta libraries by using iRepertoire HTBI primers and running Arm-PCR on CDR3 regions. TCRdb fed the multiplex PCR reads into MiXCR, producing one record per CDR3 protein. The data contain under 450,000 distinct CDR3 sequences, about 12% of them singletons. Germline V gene lookup returns CDR1 SEHNR and CDR2 FQNEAQ (reference sequence). The CDR3 is made up of 15 amino acids. V lost 4 bases to trimming and J lost 5 bases, with 17 bases between them. This sample stems from a study of regulatory T cells in long-lasting Graves disease. As for time point: newly diagnosed GD, antithyroid drugs for less than 3 months. Extracted PBMC RNA gave rise to the TCR library. Patients were from an endocrinology department in Xi'an, China. These same records also appear under a second study, on T cells in Graves' hyperthyroidism and ophthalmopathy. That study reports: Stable hyperthyroidism was told apart from ophthalmopathy by a model built on 13 V-J features.

J is TRBJ1-1 and V is TRBV7-9, with D possibly matching TRBD1 (6 bases). The specimen was peripheral blood mononuclear cells (PBMCs), collected at new diagnosis, from a patient treated with antithyroid drugs. This receptor was obtained from a woman aged 18-30 years with Graves disease. The CDR3 protein is CASSSMGAEGTEAFF. DNA for the CDR3: TGTGCCAGCAGCTCTATGGGGGCGGAGGGGACTGAAGCTTTCTTT.